This T cell receptor (beta chain) was captured by sequencing in a study of T-cell memory formation after mild COVID-19. Regarding the study as a whole: The study found balanced CD4/CD8 in clones contracting day 15 to 85 and a CD4+ lean in later expanders. There was no confirmation that second-wave clones peaking on day 37 were SARS-CoV-2 specific. The appearance of some responding clones in pre-infection memory suggested that cross-reactive memory joined.

The authors produced TCR alpha and TCR beta cDNA libraries with sample barcodes and UMIs by 5'RACE using constant-segment primers. Each CDR3 protein gets one entry after TCRdb re-called the 5' RACE reads with MiXCR. Counted here are 300,000 or so distinct CDR3 sequences, around 15% occurring once; the ten biggest clones make up approximately 25%. Germline CDR1 reads MNHEY; CDR2 reads SVGEGT. There are 16 residues in the CDR3. The sample holds a few counts of this clonotype. As yet, its antigen is unknown. One end of the junction varies from germline; a read error may be responsible. The V and J genes are TRBV6-2 or TRBV6-3 and TRBJ1-1; TRBD1 might be the D (5 bases). The clonotype was recovered from a young man who had mild COVID-19 (a few samples of this study predate the infection). Cell type and time point are not known. Input material: PBMCs or a T cell subset sorted from them (not recorded which). The CDR3, as DNA: TGTGCCAGCAGTTCGGGACGGCAGGCCGTGAACACTGAAGCCTTCTTT. Amino acids: CASSSGRQAVNTEAFF.